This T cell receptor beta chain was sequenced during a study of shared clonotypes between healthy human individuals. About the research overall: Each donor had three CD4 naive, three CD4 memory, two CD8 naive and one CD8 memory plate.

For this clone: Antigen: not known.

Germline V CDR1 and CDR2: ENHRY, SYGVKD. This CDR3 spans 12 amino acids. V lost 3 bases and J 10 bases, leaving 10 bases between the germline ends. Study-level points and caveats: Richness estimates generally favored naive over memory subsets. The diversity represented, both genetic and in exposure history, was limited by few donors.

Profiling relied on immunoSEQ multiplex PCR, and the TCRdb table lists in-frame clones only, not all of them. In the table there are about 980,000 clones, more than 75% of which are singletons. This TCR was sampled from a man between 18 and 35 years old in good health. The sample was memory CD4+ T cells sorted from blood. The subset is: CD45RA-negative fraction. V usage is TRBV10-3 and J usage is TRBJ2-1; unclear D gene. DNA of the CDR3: TGTGCCATCAGTGATGAGGTAATGGAGCAGTTCTTC. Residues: CAISDEVMEQFF.